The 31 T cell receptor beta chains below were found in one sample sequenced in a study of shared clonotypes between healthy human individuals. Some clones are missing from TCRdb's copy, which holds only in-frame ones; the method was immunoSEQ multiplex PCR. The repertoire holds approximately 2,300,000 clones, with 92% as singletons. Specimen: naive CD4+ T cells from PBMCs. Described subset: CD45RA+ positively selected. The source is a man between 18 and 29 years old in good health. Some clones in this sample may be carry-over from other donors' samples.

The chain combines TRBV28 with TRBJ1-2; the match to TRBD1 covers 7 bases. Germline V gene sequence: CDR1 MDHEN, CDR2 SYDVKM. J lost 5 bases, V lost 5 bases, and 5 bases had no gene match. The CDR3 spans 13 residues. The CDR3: CASSMQGVYGYTF. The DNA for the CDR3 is TGTGCCAGCAGTATGCAGGGGGTGTATGGCTACACCTTC.

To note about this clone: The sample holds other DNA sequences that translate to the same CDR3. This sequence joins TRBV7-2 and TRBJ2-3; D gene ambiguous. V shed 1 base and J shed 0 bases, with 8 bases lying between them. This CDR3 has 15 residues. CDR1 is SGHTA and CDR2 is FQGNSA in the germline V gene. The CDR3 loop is CASSLGRPSTDTQYF. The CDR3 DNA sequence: TGTGCCAGCAGCTTAGGTCGCCCTAGCACAGATACGCAGTATTTT. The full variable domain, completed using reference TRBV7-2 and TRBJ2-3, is GAGVSQSPSNKVTEKGKDVELRCDPISGHTALYWYRQSLGQGLEFLIYFQGNSAPDKSGLPSDRFSAERTGGSVSTLTIQRTQQEDSAVYLCASSLGRPSTDTQYFGPGTRLTVL.

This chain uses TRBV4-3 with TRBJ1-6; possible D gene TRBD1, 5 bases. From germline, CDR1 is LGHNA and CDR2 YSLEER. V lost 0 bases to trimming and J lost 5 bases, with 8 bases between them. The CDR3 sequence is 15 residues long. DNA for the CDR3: TGCGCCAGCAGCCAAGAGACAGCTAATAATTCACCCCTCCACTTT. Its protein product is CASSQETANNSPLHF.

The CDR3 sequence: CASSFIPGTEPCEQYF. The DNA of the CDR3 is TGTGCCAGCAGTTTTATCCCCGGGACAGAGCCCTGCGAGCAGTACTTC. The chain employs TRBV7-8 and TRBJ2-7, with TRBD1 matching 7 bases. CDR3 size: 16 residues. J lost 6 bases, V lost 6 bases, and 17 bases had no gene match. Germline CDR1 reads SGHVS; CDR2 reads FQNEAQ.

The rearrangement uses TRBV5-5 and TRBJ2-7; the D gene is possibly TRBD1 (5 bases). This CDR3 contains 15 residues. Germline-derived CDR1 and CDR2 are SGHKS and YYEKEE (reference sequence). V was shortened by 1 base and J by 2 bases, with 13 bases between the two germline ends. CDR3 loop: CASSLNPGSTYEQYF. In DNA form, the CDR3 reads TGTGCCAGCAGCTTGAATCCAGGGTCGACCTACGAGCAGTACTTC. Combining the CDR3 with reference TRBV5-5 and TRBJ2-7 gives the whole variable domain DAGVTQSPTHLIKTRGQQVTLRCSPISGHKSVSWYQQVLGQGPQFIFQYYEKEERGRGNFPDRFSARQFPNYSSELNVNALLLGDSALYLCASSLNPGSTYEQYFGPGTRLTVT.

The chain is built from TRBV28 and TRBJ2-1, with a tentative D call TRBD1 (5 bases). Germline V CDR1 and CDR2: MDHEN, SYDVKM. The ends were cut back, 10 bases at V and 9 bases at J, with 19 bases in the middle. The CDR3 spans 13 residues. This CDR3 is CATFLRDDGEQFF. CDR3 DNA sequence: TGTGCCACCTTTCTCAGGGATGACGGTGAGCAGTTCTTC.

The CDR3 DNA follows: TGTGCCAGCAGTGCCCGGTCGACAGGGGATGTAGGAAAACTGTTTTTT. Its protein is CASSARSTGDVGKLFF. V usage is TRBV6-1 and J usage is TRBJ1-4, with 8 nucleotides matching TRBD1. CDR1 and CDR2 from the germline V gene are MNHNS and SASEGT. The J segment lost 10 bases and the V segment lost 4 bases, leaving 14 bases of the junction unmatched. The CDR3 is made up of 16 amino acids.

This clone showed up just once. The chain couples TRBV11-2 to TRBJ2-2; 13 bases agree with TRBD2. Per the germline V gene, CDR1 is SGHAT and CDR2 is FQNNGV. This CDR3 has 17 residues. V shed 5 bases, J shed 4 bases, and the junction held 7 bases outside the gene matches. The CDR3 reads CASSPLAGGPGTGELFF. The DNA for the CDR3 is TGTGCCAGCAGCCCACTAGCGGGAGGGCCAGGCACCGGGGAGCTGTTTTTT.

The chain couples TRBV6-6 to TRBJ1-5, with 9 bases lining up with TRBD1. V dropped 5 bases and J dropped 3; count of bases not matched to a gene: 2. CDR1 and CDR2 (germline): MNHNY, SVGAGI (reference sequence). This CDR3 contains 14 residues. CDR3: CASSIQGANQPQHF. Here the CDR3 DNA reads TGTGCCAGCAGTATACAGGGGGCCAATCAGCCCCAGCATTTT.

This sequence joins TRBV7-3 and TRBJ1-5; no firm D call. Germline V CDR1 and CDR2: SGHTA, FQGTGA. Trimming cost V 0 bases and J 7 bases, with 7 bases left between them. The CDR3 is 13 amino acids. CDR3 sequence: CASSLTFHQPQHF. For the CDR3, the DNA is TGTGCCAGCAGCTTAACGTTTCACCAGCCCCAGCATTTT.

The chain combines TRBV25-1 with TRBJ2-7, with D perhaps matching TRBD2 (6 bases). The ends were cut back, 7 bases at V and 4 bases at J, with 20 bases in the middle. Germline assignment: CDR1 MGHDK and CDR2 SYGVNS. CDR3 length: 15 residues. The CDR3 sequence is CASTSTGTPGYEQYF. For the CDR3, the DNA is TGTGCCAGCACTTCTACCGGGACTCCGGGGTACGAGCAGTACTTC.

This chain's CDR3 is CASSPVGAAWTNYGYTF. Written as DNA, the CDR3 is TGTGCCAGTAGTCCCGTAGGGGCAGCTTGGACTAACTATGGCTACACCTTC. This chain links TRBV19 with TRBJ1-2; the D gene is possibly TRBD1 (5 bases). The CDR3 is made up of 17 amino acids. V lost 5 bases to trimming and J lost 0 bases, with 19 bases between them. CDR1 LNHDA and CDR2 SQIVND come from the germline V gene (reference sequence). Full variable domain (rest looked up from reference TRBV19 and TRBJ1-2): DGGITQSPKYLFRKEGQNVTLSCEQNLNHDAMYWYRQDPGQGLRLIYYSQIVNDFQKGDIAEGYSVSREKKESFPLTVTSAQKNPTAFYLCASSPVGAAWTNYGYTFGSGTRLTVV.

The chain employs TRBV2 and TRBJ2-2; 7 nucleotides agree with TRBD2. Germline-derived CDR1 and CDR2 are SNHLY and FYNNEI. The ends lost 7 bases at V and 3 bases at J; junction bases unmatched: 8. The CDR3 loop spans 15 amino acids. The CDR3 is CASTSSGYDTGELFF. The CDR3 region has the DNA TGTGCCAGCACCAGTAGCGGGTACGACACCGGGGAGCTGTTTTTT. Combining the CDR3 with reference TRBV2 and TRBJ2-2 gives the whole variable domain EPEVTQTPSHQVTQMGQEVILRCVPISNHLYFYWYRQILGQKVEFLVSFYNNEISEKSEIFDDQFSVERPDGSNFTLKIRSTKLEDSAMYFCASTSSGYDTGELFFGEGSRLTVL.

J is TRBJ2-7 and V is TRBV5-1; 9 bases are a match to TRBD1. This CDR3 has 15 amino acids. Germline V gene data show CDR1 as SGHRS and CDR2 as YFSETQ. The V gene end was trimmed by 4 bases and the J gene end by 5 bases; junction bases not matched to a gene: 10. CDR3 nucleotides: TGCGCCAGCAGCGCCACCGGGACAGGGTCCAACGAGCAGTACTTC. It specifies CASSATGTGSNEQYF.

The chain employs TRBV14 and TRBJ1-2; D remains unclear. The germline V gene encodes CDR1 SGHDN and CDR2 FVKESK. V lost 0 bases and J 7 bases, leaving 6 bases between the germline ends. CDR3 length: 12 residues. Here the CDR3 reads CASSQDFSGYTF. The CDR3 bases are TGTGCCAGCAGCCAAGATTTTAGTGGCTACACCTTC.

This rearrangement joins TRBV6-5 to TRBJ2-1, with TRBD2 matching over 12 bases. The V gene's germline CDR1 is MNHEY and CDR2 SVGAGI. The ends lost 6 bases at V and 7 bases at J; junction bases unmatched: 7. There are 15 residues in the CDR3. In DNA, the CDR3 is TGTGCCAGCAGCCCCAGGACTAGCGGGGTAAATGAGCAGTTCTTC. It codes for CASSPRTSGVNEQFF.

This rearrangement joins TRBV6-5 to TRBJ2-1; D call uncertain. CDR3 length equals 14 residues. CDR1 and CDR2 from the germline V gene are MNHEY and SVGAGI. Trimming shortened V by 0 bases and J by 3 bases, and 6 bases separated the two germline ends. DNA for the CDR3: TGTGCCAGCAGTTACTCGAACTTCTACAATGAGCAGTTCTTC. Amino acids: CASSYSNFYNEQFF.

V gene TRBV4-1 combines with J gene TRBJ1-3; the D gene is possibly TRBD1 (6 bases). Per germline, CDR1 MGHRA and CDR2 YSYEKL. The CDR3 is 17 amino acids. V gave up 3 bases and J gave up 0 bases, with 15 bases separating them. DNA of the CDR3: TGCGCCAGCAGCCAGGGAAGGGGGGGGCCCTCTGGAAACACCATATATTTT. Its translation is CASSQGRGGPSGNTIYF.

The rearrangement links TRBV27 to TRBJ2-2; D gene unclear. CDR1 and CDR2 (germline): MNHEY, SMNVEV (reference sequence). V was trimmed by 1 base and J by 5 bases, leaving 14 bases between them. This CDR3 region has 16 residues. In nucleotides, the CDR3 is TGTGCCAGCAGTTTATTACGTCCGCGAAGGACCGGGGAGCTGTTTTTT. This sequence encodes CASSLLRPRRTGELFF.

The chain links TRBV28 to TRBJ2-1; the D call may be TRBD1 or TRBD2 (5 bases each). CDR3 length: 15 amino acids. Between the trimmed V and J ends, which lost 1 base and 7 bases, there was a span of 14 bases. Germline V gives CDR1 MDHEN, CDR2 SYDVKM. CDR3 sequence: CASSLSGQGTNEQFF. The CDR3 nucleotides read TGTGCCAGCAGTTTATCGGGGCAGGGCACAAATGAGCAGTTCTTC. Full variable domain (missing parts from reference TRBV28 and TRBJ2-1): DVKVTQSSRYLVKRTGEKVFLECVQDMDHENMFWYRQDPGLGLRLIYFSYDVKMKEKGDIPEGYSVSREKKERFSLILESASTNQTSMYLCASSLSGQGTNEQFFGPGTRLTVL.

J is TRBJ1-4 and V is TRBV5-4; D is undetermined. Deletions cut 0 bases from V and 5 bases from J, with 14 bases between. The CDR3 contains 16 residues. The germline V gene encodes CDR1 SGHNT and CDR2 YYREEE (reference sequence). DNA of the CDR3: TGTGCCAGCAGCTTGGGCCCCAGCAGATCGAATGAAAAACTGTTTTTT. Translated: CASSLGPSRSNEKLFF.

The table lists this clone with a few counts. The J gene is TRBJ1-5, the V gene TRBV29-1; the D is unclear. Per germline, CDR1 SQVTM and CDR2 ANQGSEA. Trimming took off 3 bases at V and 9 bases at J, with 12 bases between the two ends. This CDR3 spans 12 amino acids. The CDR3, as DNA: TGCAGCGTTGATACCGGGAATGGGCCCCAGCATTTT. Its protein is CSVDTGNGPQHF.

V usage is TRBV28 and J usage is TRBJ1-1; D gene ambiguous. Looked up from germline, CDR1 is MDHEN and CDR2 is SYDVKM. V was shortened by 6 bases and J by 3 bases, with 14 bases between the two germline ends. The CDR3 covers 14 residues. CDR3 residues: CASSISPKHTEAFF. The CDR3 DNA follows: TGTGCCAGCAGCATAAGTCCGAAACACACTGAAGCTTTCTTT.

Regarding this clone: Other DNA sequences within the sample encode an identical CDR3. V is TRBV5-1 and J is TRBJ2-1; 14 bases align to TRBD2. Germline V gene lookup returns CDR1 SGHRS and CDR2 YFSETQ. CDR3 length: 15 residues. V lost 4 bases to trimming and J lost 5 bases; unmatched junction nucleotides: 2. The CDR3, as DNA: TGCGCCAGCAGCCGACTAGCGGGAGGGGACAATGAGCAGTTCTTC. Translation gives CASSRLAGGDNEQFF.

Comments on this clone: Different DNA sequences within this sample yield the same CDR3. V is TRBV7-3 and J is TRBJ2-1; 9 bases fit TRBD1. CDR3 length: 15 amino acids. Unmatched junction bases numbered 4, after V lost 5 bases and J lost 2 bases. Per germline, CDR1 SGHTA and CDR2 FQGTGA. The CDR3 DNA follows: TGTGCCAGCAGCCGAGACAGGGGGGCCTACAATGAGCAGTTCTTC. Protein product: CASSRDRGAYNEQFF.

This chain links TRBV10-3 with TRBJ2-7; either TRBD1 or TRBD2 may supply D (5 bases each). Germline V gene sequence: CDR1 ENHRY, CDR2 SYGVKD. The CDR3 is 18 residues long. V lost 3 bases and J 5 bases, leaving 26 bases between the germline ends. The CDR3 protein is CAISEIGDLLRSGDEQYF. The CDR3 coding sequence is TGTGCCATCAGTGAAATCGGGGACCTTCTACGTAGTGGAGACGAGCAGTACTTC.

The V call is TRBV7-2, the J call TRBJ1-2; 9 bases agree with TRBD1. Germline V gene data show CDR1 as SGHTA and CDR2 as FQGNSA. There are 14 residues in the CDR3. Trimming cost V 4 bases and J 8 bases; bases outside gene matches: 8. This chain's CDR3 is CASSSNTGGVGYTF. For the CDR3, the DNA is TGTGCCAGCAGCTCCAACACAGGGGGCGTGGGCTACACCTTC.

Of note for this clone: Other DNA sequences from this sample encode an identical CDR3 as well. The CDR3 coding sequence is TGTGCCAGCAGTTACTCCGGCGGGAATGAAAAACTGTTTTTT. It yields the protein CASSYSGGNEKLFF. The chain uses TRBV6-5 and TRBJ1-4; the D is unclear. The germline CDR1 and CDR2 sequences are MNHEY and SVGAGI. This CDR3 comprises 14 residues. Trimming pared 0 bases from V and 5 bases from J, leaving 7 bases between.

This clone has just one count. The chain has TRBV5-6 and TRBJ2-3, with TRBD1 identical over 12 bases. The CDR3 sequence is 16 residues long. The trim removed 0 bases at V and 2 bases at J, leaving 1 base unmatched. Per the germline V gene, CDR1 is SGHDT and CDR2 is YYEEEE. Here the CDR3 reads CASSLVGQGATDTQYF. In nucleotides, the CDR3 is TGTGCCAGCAGCTTGGTGGGACAGGGGGCCACAGATACGCAGTATTTT.

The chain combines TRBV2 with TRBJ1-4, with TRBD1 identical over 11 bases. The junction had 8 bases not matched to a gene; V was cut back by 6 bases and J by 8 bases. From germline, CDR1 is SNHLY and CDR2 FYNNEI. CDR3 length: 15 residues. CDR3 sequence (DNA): TGTGCCAGCAGAGGGACAGGGGGGCCTTTCGAAAAACTGTTTTTT. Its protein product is CASRGTGGPFEKLFF. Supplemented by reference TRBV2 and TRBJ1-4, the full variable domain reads EPEVTQTPSHQVTQMGQEVILRCVPISNHLYFYWYRQILGQKVEFLVSFYNNEISEKSEIFDDQFSVERPDGSNFTLKIRSTKLEDSAMYFCASRGTGGPFEKLFFGSGTQLSVL.

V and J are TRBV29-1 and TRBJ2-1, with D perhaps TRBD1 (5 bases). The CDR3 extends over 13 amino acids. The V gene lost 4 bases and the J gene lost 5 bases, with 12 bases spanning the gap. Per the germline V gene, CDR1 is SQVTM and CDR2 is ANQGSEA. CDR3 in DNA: TGCAGCGTTGCGACAGCCAATAACAATGAGCAGTTCTTC. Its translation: CSVATANNNEQFF.